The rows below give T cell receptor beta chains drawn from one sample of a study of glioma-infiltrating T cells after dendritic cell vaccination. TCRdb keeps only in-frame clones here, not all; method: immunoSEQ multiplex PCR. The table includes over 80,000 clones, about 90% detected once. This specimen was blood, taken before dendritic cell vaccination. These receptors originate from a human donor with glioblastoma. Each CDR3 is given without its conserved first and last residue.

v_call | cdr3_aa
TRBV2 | ASRIAGGAYNEQF
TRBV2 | ASRPGQEVSPLH
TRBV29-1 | SVEDVSGPYGYT
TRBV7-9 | ASSPLGSSGNEQF
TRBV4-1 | ASSQGEQGTEAF
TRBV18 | ASSPVNRNNEQF
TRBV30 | AWSVAHEQY
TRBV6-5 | ASSRNTEAF
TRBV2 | ASRGTSRTGELF
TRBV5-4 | ASSPRGLAGGEETQY
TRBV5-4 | ASSSQGYEQF
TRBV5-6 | ASSWGTGQGQPQH
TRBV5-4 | ASTPQGGVSGELF
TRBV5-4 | ASSPAGNTEAF
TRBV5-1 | ASSLAGRGETQY
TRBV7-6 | ASSGETSDYEQY
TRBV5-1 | ASSATSGDEQF
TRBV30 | AWSGQLSGNYGYT
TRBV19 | ASSIGEGSYGYT
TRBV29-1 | SATVGLDQPQH
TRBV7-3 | ASSQDRQYLNTEAF
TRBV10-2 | ASSDLSGRAPGYEQY
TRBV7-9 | ASSSTSGGTYEQY
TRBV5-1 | ASSLRDRVVGVERQPQH
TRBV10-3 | AISERGLATDTQY
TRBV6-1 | ASSAVGGQGEQF
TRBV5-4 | ASTLTGLNNSPLH
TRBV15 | ATSRLAEETQY
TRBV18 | ASSQRQGSTELYGYT
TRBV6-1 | ATPGANTGELF
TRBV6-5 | ASSSRRGGDYGYT
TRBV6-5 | ASSFTRTGVIYGYT
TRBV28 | ASSLARGNRDGYT
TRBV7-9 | ASSQTAYQETQY
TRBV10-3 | AISKRDDQETQY
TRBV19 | ASSIALGGNEQF
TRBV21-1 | ASSNLAQGARGYA
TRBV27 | ASSLDRVNYGYT
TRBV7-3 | ASSQDRGDEQY
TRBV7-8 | ASSRRQGPGNEQY
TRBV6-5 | ASTPSGTGNYGYT
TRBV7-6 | ASSSAPSLGVTETQY
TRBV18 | ASSPAGTGAVYEQY
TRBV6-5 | ASRGLGRATEAF
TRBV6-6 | ASNDRQLPQH